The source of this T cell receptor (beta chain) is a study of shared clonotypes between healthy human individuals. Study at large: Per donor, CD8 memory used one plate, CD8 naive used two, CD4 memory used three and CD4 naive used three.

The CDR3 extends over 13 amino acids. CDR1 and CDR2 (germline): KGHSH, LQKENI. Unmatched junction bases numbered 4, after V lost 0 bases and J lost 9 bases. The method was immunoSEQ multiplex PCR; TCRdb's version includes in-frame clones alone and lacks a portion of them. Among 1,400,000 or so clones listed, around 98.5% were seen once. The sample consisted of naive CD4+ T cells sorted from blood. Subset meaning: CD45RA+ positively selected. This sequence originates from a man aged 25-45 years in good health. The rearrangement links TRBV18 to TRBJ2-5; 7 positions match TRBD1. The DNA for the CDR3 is TGTGCCAGCTCACCACCGGGCGGACAGGCCCAGTACTTC. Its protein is CASSPPGGQAQYF. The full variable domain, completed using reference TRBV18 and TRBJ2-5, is NAGVMQNPRHLVRRRGQEARLRCSPMKGHSHVYWYRQLPEEGLKFMVYLQKENIIDESGMPKERFSAEFPKEGPSILRIQQVVRGDSAAYFCASSPPGGQAQYFGPGTRLLVL.